One sample yielded the 22 T cell receptor beta chains listed below, sequenced in a study of T cell changes during pregnancy in multiple sclerosis. Produced via immunoSEQ multiplex PCR; TCRdb's table is partial and in-frame only. The profile shows under 45,000 clones, roughly 92% of them singletons. The specimen was CD4+ T cells from peripheral blood mononuclear cells, collected in the first trimester of pregnancy. The receptors originated from a female donor with multiple sclerosis, enrolled in a pregnancy study.

V gene TRBV14 combines with J gene TRBJ2-5, with D tentatively TRBD1 (6 bases). This CDR3 is built from 14 residues. CDR1 is SGHDN and CDR2 is FVKESK in the germline V gene. V dropped 4 bases and J dropped 5 bases, with 14 bases sitting between them. This CDR3 is CASSRPGVGETQYF. The DNA for the CDR3 is TGTGCCAGCAGCCGGCCAGGGGTCGGGGAGACCCAGTACTTC.

This chain links TRBV4-2 with TRBJ2-3, with TRBD2 matching 15 bases. This CDR3 contains 15 residues. V gave up 7 bases and J gave up 5 bases; unmatched junction bases: 4. Germline V lookup: CDR1 LGHNA, CDR2 YNFKEQ. This CDR3 is CASNPGLAGGDTQYF. The CDR3 region has the DNA TGTGCCAGCAATCCGGGACTAGCGGGAGGAGATACGCAGTATTTT.

V is TRBV28 and J is TRBJ2-5; possible D gene TRBD1, 6 bases. Germline V gives CDR1 MDHEN, CDR2 SYDVKM. There are 14 residues in the CDR3. V lost 2 bases, J lost 5 bases, and 12 bases lay in between. CDR3 loop: CASSLGGRVETQYF. The CDR3 nucleotides are TGTGCCAGCAGTTTAGGGGGCCGAGTGGAGACCCAGTACTTC.

V gene TRBV7-2 combines with J gene TRBJ1-1; D is ambiguous. The germline V gene has CDR1 SGHTA and CDR2 FQGNSA. Trimming removed 3 bases at V and 1 base at J, with 12 bases between. The CDR3 is 15 amino acids. This chain's CDR3 is CASSFPLSRNTEAFF. DNA of the CDR3: TGTGCCAGCAGCTTTCCCCTGTCGCGGAACACTGAAGCTTTCTTT.

V and J are TRBV9 and TRBJ2-1; TRBD2 matches 10 bases. Unmatched junction bases numbered 5, after V lost 2 bases and J lost 6 bases. There are 15 residues in the CDR3. Germline CDR1 reads SGDLS; CDR2 reads YYNGEE. The CDR3 nucleotides read TGTGCCAGCAGCGTTTCCGGGACTAGCGTCAATGAGCAGTTCTTC. It specifies CASSVSGTSVNEQFF.

The CDR3 region has the DNA TGTGCCAGTAGTATCCGAAGGGGAACTACTAACTACGAGCAGTACTTC. Amino acid sequence: CASSIRRGTTNYEQYF. The rearrangement links TRBV19 to TRBJ2-7; D perhaps matches TRBD1 (5 bases). The CDR3 covers 16 residues. The germline V gene encodes CDR1 LNHDA and CDR2 SQIVND (reference sequence). The V gene lost 3 bases and the J gene lost 3 bases, with 18 bases spanning the gap.

The sample holds a few counts of this clone. The chain uses TRBV6-1 and TRBJ2-7, with 8 nucleotides matching TRBD2. The junction had 11 bases not matched to a gene; V was cut back by 11 bases and J by 2 bases. This CDR3 is built from 14 residues. CDR1 MNHNS and CDR2 SASEGT come from the germline V gene. This chain's CDR3 is CAAAPGGRPYEQYF. The DNA of the CDR3 is TGTGCCGCTGCCCCGGGCGGGAGGCCCTACGAGCAGTACTTC.

This clone was detected only once. The chain employs TRBV2 and TRBJ2-7; 7 bases agree with TRBD1. Germline V gene sequence: CDR1 SNHLY, CDR2 FYNNEI. The CDR3 totals 13 residues. J was trimmed by 1 base and V by 5 bases; bases with no gene match: 2. The CDR3 DNA follows: TGTGCCAGCAGTAGGGACAGATCCTACGAGCAGTACTTC. This codes for CASSRDRSYEQYF.

V and J are TRBV2 and TRBJ1-5; unclear D gene. CDR3 length equals 13 residues. Germline V lookup: CDR1 SNHLY, CDR2 FYNNEI. The ends were cut back, 8 bases at V and 0 bases at J, with 8 bases in the middle. CDR3 DNA sequence: TGTGCCAGCGTAGATAATAGCAATCAGCCCCAGCATTTT. Translated, it gives CASVDNSNQPQHF.

This chain uses TRBV7-2 with TRBJ2-5; TRBD2 agrees at 8 bases. Trimming removed 1 base from V and 2 bases from J; junction bases left unmatched: 9. This CDR3 spans 17 amino acids. The germline V gene has CDR1 SGHTA and CDR2 FQGNSA. CDR3 nucleotides: TGTGCCAGCAGCTTAGGAGTAGCGGGGCTGAATCAAGAGACCCAGTACTTC. Its translation is CASSLGVAGLNQETQYF.

The rearrangement joins TRBV27 to TRBJ1-4; D is perhaps TRBD1 (5 bases). The CDR3 covers 17 residues. Germline CDR1 and CDR2: MNHEY and SMNVEV (reference sequence). V shed 2 bases and J shed 7 bases, with 20 bases lying between them. The CDR3 is CASSLVGEAGQCEKLFF. CDR3 coding DNA: TGTGCCAGCAGTTTAGTTGGGGAGGCAGGGCAGTGTGAAAAACTGTTTTTT.

The chain combines TRBV19 with TRBJ1-1; 8 bases are shared with TRBD1. The CDR3 spans 14 residues. Per germline, CDR1 LNHDA and CDR2 SQIVND (reference sequence). Trimming cost V 5 bases and J 7 bases; bases outside gene matches: 9. CDR3 bases: TGTGCCAGTAGTGCCTCAGGGGGCCGGGGTGAAGCTTTCTTT. Amino acid sequence: CASSASGGRGEAFF.

The V call is TRBV27, the J call TRBJ1-1, with D perhaps matching TRBD1 (6 bases). V was pared by 3 bases and J by 4 bases, with 15 bases between. Germline lookup yields CDR1 MNHEY and CDR2 SMNVEV (reference sequence). CDR3 size: 15 residues. Written as DNA, the CDR3 is TGTGCCAGCAGTTTGCAATCAGGGGTTTTCACTGAAGCTTTCTTT. Its translation: CASSLQSGVFTEAFF.

The gene calls are TRBV13 and TRBJ2-1; TRBD1 aligns across 7 bases. In germline, CDR1 is PRHDT, CDR2 FYEKMQ (reference sequence). The CDR3 is 17 amino acids. V gave up 5 bases and J gave up 4 bases; unmatched junction bases: 14. In DNA, the CDR3 is TGTGCCAGCAGCCTCAAGGCAGACAGGGACCCTTACAATGAGCAGTTCTTC. Translating gives CASSLKADRDPYNEQFF.

The V and J genes are TRBV5-1 and TRBJ2-7; D ambiguous. V was trimmed by 3 bases and J by 2 bases, leaving 9 bases between them. The CDR3 totals 13 residues. Germline lookup yields CDR1 SGHRS and CDR2 YFSETQ. The CDR3 loop reads CASSSSYTYEQYF. DNA for the CDR3: TGCGCCAGCAGCTCGTCCTATACCTACGAGCAGTACTTC.

This clone appeared a single time. The junction differs from germline at one of its ends, possibly a read error. This chain connects TRBV7-7 to TRBJ2-5; D perhaps matches TRBD2 (6 bases). The CDR3 sequence is 15 residues long. Germline V gene lookup returns CDR1 SSHAT and CDR2 FNYEAQ (reference sequence). The CDR3 reads CASSPGGPWGETQYF. CDR3 DNA sequence: TGTGCTAGCAGCCCCGGAGGGCCGTGGGGAGAGACCCAGTACTTC.

CDR3 protein: CASSVGWGASSYEQYF. CDR3 coding DNA: TGTGCCAGCAGCGTAGGGTGGGGCGCTAGCTCCTACGAGCAGTACTTC. The rearrangement uses TRBV9 and TRBJ2-7, with D tentatively TRBD1 (5 bases). This CDR3 spans 16 amino acids. Looked up from germline, CDR1 is SGDLS and CDR2 is YYNGEE. The V and J ends lost 0 bases and 0 bases respectively, with 13 bases between them.

The chain has TRBV5-6 and TRBJ2-1; perhaps TRBD2 as D (5 bases). CDR1 is SGHDT and CDR2 is YYEEEE in the germline V gene. This CDR3 is built from 14 residues. Trimming cost V 4 bases and J 7 bases, with 15 bases left between them. The CDR3 nucleotides read TGTGCCAGCAGCACACGCGGGTTAAGGAATGAGCAGTTCTTC. It encodes CASSTRGLRNEQFF.

The genes are TRBV5-1 and TRBJ1-2, with TRBD1 identical over 7 bases. Germline V gene sequence: CDR1 SGHRS, CDR2 YFSETQ. This CDR3 spans 14 amino acids. V lost 0 bases, J lost 2 bases, and 1 base stayed unmatched. The CDR3 sequence: CASSLEGQNYGYTF. CDR3 nucleotides: TGCGCCAGCAGCTTGGAGGGACAGAACTATGGCTACACCTTC. Together with reference TRBV5-1 and TRBJ1-2, the CDR3 gives the full variable domain: KAGVTQTPRYLIKTRGQQVTLSCSPISGHRSVSWYQQTPGQGLQFLFEYFSETQRNKGNFPGRFSGRQFSNSRSEMNVSTLELGDSALYLCASSLEGQNYGYTFGSGTRLTVV.

The rearrangement joins TRBV9 to TRBJ2-5, with D maybe TRBD1 (7 bases). The V gene's germline CDR1 is SGDLS and CDR2 YYNGEE. The ends were cut back, 0 bases at V and 5 bases at J, with 14 bases in the middle. The CDR3 length is 15 residues. For the CDR3, the DNA is TGTGCCAGCAGCGTAGAAGCGGCAGGGGGGGAGACCCAGTACTTC. Encoded protein: CASSVEAAGGETQYF.

The chain has TRBV28 and TRBJ1-1, with D perhaps matching TRBD1 (6 bases). V lost 11 bases and J lost 1, with 17 bases in between. The CDR3 contains 14 residues. Looked up from germline, CDR1 is MDHEN and CDR2 is SYDVKM. CDR3 loop: CAVQAGAGNTEAFF. The CDR3 DNA sequence: TGTGCCGTTCAGGCGGGGGCGGGGAACACTGAAGCTTTCTTT.

The V gene is TRBV4-2, the J gene TRBJ1-2, with D tentatively TRBD1 (6 bases). Germline CDR1 and CDR2: LGHNA and YNFKEQ. V gave up 5 bases and J gave up 4 bases, with 20 bases separating them. The CDR3 length is 16 residues. Written as DNA, the CDR3 is TGTGCCAGCAGCTTGGGAGTCATGGTAGGGGGCTATGGCTACACCTTC. It specifies CASSLGVMVGGYGYTF.